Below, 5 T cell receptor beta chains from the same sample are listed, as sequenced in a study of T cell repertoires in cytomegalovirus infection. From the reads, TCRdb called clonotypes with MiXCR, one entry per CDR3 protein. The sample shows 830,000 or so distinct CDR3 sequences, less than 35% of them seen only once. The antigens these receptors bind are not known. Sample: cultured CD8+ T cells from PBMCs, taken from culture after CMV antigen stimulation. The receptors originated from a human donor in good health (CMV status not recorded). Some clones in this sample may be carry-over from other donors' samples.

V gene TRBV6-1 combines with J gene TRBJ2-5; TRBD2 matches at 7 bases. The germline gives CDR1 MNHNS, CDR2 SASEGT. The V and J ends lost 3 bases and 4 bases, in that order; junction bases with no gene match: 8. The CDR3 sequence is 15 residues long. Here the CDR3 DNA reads TGTGCCAGCAGTGAGTCTGGACTAGTGGGAGAGACCCAGTACTTC. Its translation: CASSESGLVGETQYF.

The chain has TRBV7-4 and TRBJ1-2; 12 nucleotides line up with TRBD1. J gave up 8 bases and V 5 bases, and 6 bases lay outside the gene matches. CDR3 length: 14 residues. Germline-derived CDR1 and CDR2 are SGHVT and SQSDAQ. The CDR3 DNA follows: TGTGCCAGCAGCGGGACAGGGGGCAGGGACGGCTACACCTTC. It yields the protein CASSGTGGRDGYTF.

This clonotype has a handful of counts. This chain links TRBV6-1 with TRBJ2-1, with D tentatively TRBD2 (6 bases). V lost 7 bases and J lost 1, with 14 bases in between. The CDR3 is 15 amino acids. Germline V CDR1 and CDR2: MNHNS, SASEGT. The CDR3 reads CASTGEVLSYNEQFF. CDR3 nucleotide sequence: TGTGCCAGCACCGGGGAGGTTCTATCCTACAATGAGCAGTTCTTC.

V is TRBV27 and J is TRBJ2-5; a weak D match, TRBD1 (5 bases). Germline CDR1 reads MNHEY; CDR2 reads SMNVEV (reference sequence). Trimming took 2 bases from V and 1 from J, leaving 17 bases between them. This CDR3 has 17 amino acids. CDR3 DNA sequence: TGTGCCAGCAGTTTACTGGGGCAGGACCCATCCCAAGAGACCCAGTACTTC. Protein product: CASSLLGQDPSQETQYF.

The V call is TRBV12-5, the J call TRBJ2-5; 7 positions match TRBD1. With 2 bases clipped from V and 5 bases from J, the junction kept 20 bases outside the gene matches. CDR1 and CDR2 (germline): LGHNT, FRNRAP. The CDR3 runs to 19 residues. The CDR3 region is CASGLTDPGQFLINETQYF. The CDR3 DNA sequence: TGTGCTAGTGGTTTGACCGACCCGGGACAGTTTTTGATAAATGAGACCCAGTACTTC.